The 12 T cell receptor beta chains below come from one sample, sequenced in a study of T cell repertoires in cytomegalovirus infection. TCRdb fed the reads into MiXCR, producing one record per CDR3 protein. This sample carries over 250,000 distinct CDR3 sequences, less than 25% of them seen once, and the ten largest clones take approximately 19%. Their antigens remain unidentified. The starting material was cultured PBMCs, obtained from culture after CMV antigen stimulation. These receptor sequences come from a human donor in good health (CMV status not recorded). Some clones in this sample may be carry-over from other donors' samples.

This clonotype was counted ten times or more. V gene TRBV12-3 or TRBV12-4 combines with J gene TRBJ2-1; 11 positions agree with TRBD2. CDR3 size: 15 residues. V was pared by 6 bases and J by 6 bases, with 7 bases of the junction left unmatched. Here the CDR3 reads CASSQTSGRRNEQFF. The DNA of the CDR3 is TGTGCCAGCAGCCAAACTAGCGGGAGACGCAATGAGCAGTTCTTC.

This clonotype was seen at least ten times. The CDR3 here is CASSLRDSNQPQHF. CDR3 nucleotides: TGTGCCAGTAGTCTCAGAGATAGCAATCAGCCCCAGCATTTT. The V gene is TRBV19, the J gene TRBJ1-5, with D unclear. Germline V gene data show CDR1 as LNHDA and CDR2 as SQIVND (reference sequence). V was pared by 5 bases and J by 0 bases, with 8 bases between. The CDR3 consists of 14 residues.

The CDR3 DNA is TGTGCCAGCAGGGAGGCAGGGATACCTGAAGCTTTCTTT. Protein sequence: CASREAGIPEAFF. V and J are TRBV6-6 and TRBJ1-1; D is perhaps TRBD1 (5 bases). CDR1 MNHNY and CDR2 SVGAGI come from the germline V gene (reference sequence). The CDR3 is 13 amino acids. V lost 6 bases, J lost 6 bases, and 14 bases lay in between.

This sequence joins TRBV7-3 and TRBJ2-3; D possibly corresponds to TRBD1 (6 bases). Looked up from germline, CDR1 is SGHTA and CDR2 is FQGTGA. V lost 2 bases, J lost 6 bases, and 18 bases lay in between. The CDR3 is 16 amino acids. In DNA form, the CDR3 reads TGTGCCAGCAGCTTAGGGCGGAGGCAGGGGCTTGATACGCAGTATTTT. It encodes CASSLGRRQGLDTQYF.

The chain is built from TRBV28 and TRBJ1-5; 7 nucleotides align to TRBD1. Unmatched junction bases numbered 9, after V lost 5 bases and J lost 8 bases. The germline V gene encodes CDR1 MDHEN and CDR2 SYDVKM. This CDR3 spans 14 amino acids. DNA for the CDR3: TGTGCCAGCAGTCAGGACAGGACCTTCAAGCCCCAGCATTTT. Translating gives CASSQDRTFKPQHF.

This clonotype was seen at least ten times. The CDR3 coding sequence is TGTGCCAGCAGCCAAGCCTCCTCCCGTGAGTTCACTGAAGCTTTCTTT. Its protein is CASSQASSREFTEAFF. The chain has TRBV4-2 and TRBJ1-1; unclear D gene. The CDR3 spans 16 residues. With 1 base removed from V and 4 bases from J, the gap between germline ends came to 16 bases. Germline CDR1 and CDR2: LGHNA and YNFKEQ.

The chain joins TRBV11-2 to TRBJ2-2; D gene uncertain. V dropped 5 bases and J dropped 2 bases, with 9 bases sitting between them. In germline, CDR1 is SGHAT, CDR2 FQNNGV. The CDR3 runs 14 residues. The CDR3 reads CASSLSTNTGELFF. CDR3 sequence (DNA): TGTGCCAGCAGCCTGAGCACCAACACCGGGGAGCTGTTTTTT.

This chain links TRBV24-1 with TRBJ2-1, with 12 bases aligning to TRBD2. CDR1 and CDR2 (germline): KGHDR, SFDVKD. The J segment lost 5 bases and the V segment lost 7 bases, leaving 11 bases of the junction unmatched. The CDR3 loop spans 17 amino acids. CDR3: CATRPRDWTSGNNEQFF. Written as DNA, the CDR3 is TGTGCCACCAGGCCCCGGGATTGGACTAGCGGGAACAATGAGCAGTTCTTC.

This clonotype appeared many times. The chain recombines TRBV7-2 with TRBJ1-5; D ambiguous. V lost 1 base and J lost 7, with 8 bases in between. CDR1 is SGHTA, CDR2 FQGNSA, per germline. The CDR3 extends over 13 amino acids. For the CDR3, the DNA is TGTGCCAGCAGCTTAGTCGAGAGACAGCCCCAGCATTTT. It yields the protein CASSLVERQPQHF.

The rearrangement joins TRBV19 to TRBJ2-2; no reliable D call. The germline CDR1 and CDR2 sequences are LNHDA and SQIVND (reference sequence). This CDR3 is 15 amino acids long. The V gene lost 10 bases and the J gene lost 2 bases, with 17 bases spanning the gap. The CDR3 DNA follows: TGTGCCACCCAGCTCTCACAGAGAAACACCGGGGAGCTGTTTTTT. Amino acids: CATQLSQRNTGELFF.

This clonotype was seen repeatedly, ten times or more. Germline is not matched at one junction end, which may reflect a read error. The V and J genes are TRBV29-1 and TRBJ1-2, with TRBD1 as a possible D gene (6 bases). Germline CDR1 and CDR2: SQVTM and ANQGSEA. The CDR3 sequence is 11 residues long. The CDR3 here is CSVASFPGVFF. CDR3 nucleotides: TGCAGCGTTGCCTCGTTCCCAGGGGTTTTCTTC.

This clonotype showed up many times. This sequence joins TRBV7-9 and TRBJ1-4; tentative D call: TRBD1 (6 bases). V dropped 5 bases and J dropped 4 bases, with 11 bases sitting between them. The germline V gene encodes CDR1 SEHNR and CDR2 FQNEAQ (reference sequence). The CDR3 contains 14 residues. The CDR3 here is CASSHGQYNEKLFF. In nucleotides, the CDR3 is TGTGCCAGCAGCCATGGACAGTATAATGAAAAACTGTTTTTT. The full variable domain, completed using reference TRBV7-9 and TRBJ1-4, is DTGVSQNPRHKITKRGQNVTFRCDPISEHNRLYWYRQTLGQGPEFLTYFQNEAQLEKSRLLSDRFSAERPKGSFSTLEIQRTEQGDSAMYLCASSHGQYNEKLFFGSGTQLSVL.